This T cell receptor (beta chain) was profiled in a study of blood T cells in healthy people across ages. Findings of the study overall: Naive T cell percentage and TCR beta diversity correlated strongly.

A second about 7 to 12 cycle PCR used barcoded and J-beta primers. TCRdb redid the calling of the 5' RACE reads with MiXCR, one entry per CDR3 protein. The sample lists approximately 800,000 distinct CDR3 sequences, roughly 50% occurring once. With respect to this clonotype: What it binds is unknown.

The germline V gene has CDR1 SGDLS and CDR2 YYNGEE. With V trimmed by 4 bases and J by 4 bases, 22 bases remained unmatched. This CDR3 comprises 19 residues. Extracted total RNA amounted to at least 6 micrograms for each sample. This receptor was obtained from a man aged 80 or over in good health. Sequenced sample: blood. The V gene is TRBV9, the J gene TRBJ1-2; 7 bases line up with TRBD1. The CDR3 protein is CASSSSTGRPVAVSYGYTF. CDR3 DNA sequence: TGTGCCAGCAGCTCGTCGACAGGGAGACCAGTCGCGGTTAGCTATGGCTACACCTTC.